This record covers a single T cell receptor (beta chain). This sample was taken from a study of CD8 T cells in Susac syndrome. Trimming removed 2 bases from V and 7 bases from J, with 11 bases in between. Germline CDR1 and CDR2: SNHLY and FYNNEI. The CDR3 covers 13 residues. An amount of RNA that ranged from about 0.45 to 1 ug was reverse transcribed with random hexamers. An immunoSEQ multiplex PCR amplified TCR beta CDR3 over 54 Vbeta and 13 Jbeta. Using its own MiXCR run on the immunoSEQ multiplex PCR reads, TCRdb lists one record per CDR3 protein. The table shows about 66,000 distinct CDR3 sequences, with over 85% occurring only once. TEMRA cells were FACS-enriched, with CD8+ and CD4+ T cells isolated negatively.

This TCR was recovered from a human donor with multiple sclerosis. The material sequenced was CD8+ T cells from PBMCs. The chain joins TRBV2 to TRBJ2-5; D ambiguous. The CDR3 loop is CASSERTLWTQYF. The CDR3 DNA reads TGTGCCAGCAGTGAACGGACCCTCTGGACCCAGTACTTC.